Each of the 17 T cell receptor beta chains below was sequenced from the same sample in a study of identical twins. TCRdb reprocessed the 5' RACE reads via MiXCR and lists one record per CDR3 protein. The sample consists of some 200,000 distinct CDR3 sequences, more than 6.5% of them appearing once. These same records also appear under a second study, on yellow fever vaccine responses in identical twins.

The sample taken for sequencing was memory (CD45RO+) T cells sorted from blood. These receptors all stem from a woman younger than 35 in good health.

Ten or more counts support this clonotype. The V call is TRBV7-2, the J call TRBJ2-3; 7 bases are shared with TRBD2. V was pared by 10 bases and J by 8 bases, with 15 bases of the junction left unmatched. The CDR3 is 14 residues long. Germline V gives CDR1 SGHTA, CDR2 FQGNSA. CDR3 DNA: TGTGCCATGGCGGCGGGGGTGGGGGAGATTACGCAGTATTTT. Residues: CAMAAGVGEITQYF.

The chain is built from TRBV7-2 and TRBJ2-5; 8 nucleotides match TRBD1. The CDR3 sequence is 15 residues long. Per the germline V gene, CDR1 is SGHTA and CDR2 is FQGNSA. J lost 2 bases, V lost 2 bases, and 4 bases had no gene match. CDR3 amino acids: CASSLTRDRQETQYF. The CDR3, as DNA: TGTGCCAGCAGCTTAACTAGGGACAGGCAAGAGACCCAGTACTTC.

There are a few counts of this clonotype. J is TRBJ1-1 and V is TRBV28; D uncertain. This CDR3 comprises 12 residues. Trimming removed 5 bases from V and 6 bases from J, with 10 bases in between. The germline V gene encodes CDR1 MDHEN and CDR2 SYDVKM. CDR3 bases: TGTGCCAGCAGTGGACGGGTTTCTGAAGCTTTCTTT. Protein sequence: CASSGRVSEAFF. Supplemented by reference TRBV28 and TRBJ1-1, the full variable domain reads DVKVTQSSRYLVKRTGEKVFLECVQDMDHENMFWYRQDPGLGLRLIYFSYDVKMKEKGDIPEGYSVSREKKERFSLILESASTNQTSMYLCASSGRVSEAFFGQGTRLTVV.

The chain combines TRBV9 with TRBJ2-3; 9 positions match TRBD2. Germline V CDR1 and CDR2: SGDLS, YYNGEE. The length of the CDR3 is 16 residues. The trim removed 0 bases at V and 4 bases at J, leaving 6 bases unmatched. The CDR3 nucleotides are TGTGCCAGCAGCGTAGTTGGCGGGAGGGCCCCAGATACGCAGTATTTT. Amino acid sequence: CASSVVGGRAPDTQYF.

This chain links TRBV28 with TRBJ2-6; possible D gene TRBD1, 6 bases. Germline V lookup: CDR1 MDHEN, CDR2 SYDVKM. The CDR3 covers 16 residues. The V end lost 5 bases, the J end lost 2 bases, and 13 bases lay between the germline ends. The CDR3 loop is CASSPGDRAGANVLTF. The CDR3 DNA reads TGTGCCAGCAGTCCAGGGGACCGCGCTGGGGCCAACGTCCTGACTTTC. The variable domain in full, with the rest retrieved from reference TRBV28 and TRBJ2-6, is DVKVTQSSRYLVKRTGEKVFLECVQDMDHENMFWYRQDPGLGLRLIYFSYDVKMKEKGDIPEGYSVSREKKERFSLILESASTNQTSMYLCASSPGDRAGANVLTFGAGSRLTVL.

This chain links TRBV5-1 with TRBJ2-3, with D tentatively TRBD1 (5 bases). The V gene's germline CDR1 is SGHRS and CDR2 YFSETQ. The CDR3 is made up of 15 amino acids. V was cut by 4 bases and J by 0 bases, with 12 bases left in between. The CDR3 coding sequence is TGCGCCAGCAGCGAAGGGGCGGCGAGCACAGATACGCAGTATTTT. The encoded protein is CASSEGAASTDTQYF.

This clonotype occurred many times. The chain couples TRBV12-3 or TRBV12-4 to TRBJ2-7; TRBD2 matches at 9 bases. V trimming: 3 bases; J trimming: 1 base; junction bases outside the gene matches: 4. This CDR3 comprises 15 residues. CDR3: CASSFRTSASYEQYF. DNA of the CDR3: TGTGCCAGCAGTTTTAGGACTAGCGCTTCCTACGAGCAGTACTTC.

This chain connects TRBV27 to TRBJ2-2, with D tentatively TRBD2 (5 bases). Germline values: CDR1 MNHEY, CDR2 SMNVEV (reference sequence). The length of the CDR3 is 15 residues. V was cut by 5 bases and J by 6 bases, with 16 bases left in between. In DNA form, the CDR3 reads TGTGCCAGCAGTGGACTCTTTTCGGGATCCGGGGAGCTGTTTTTT. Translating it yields CASSGLFSGSGELFF.

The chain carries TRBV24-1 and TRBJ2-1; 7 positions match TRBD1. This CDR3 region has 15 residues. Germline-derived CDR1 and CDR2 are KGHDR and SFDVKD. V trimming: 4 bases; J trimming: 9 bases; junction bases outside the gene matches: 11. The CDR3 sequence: CATSEPRQGGLEQFF. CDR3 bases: TGTGCCACCAGTGAACCTCGCCAAGGGGGCCTTGAGCAGTTCTTC.

The CDR3 nucleotides read TGTGCCAGCAGCCGAGAAGAGACCCAGTACTTC. Amino acids: CASSREETQYF. The V call is TRBV3-1, the J call TRBJ2-5; D remains ambiguous. The CDR3 runs 11 residues. The V gene's germline CDR1 is LGHDT and CDR2 YNNKEL (reference sequence). The germline V and J ends were trimmed by 4 bases and 3 bases, with 3 bases remaining between them.

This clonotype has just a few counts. For the CDR3, the DNA is TGTGCCAGCAGTTACTCAGGGGACAGAGTCTACGAGCAGTACTTC. Its protein product is CASSYSGDRVYEQYF. The genes are TRBV6-5 and TRBJ2-7; TRBD1 aligns across 7 bases. The CDR3 spans 15 residues. CDR1 is MNHEY and CDR2 is SVGAGI in the germline V gene. V dropped 0 bases and J dropped 3; count of bases not matched to a gene: 5.

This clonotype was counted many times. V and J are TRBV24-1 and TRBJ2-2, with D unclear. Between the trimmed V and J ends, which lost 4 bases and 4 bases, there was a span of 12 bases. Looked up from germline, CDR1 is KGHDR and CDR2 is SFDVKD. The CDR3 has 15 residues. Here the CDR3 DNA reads TGTGCCACCAGTGACCCAACGATCAGCACCGGGGAGCTGTTTTTT. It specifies CATSDPTISTGELFF.

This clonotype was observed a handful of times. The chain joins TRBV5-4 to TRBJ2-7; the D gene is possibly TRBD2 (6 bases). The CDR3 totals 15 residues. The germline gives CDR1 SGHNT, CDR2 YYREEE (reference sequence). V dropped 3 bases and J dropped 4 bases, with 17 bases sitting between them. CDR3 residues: CASSSFGGAKYEQYF. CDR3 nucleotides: TGTGCCAGCAGCTCCTTTGGAGGGGCGAAGTACGAGCAGTACTTC.

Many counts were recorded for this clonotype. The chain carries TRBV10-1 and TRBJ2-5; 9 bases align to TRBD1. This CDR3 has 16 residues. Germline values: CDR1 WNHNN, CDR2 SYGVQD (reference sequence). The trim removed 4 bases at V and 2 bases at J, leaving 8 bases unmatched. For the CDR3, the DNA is TGCGCCAGCAGTGGGGGACAGGGAAAGGGTCAAGAGACCCAGTACTTC. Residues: CASSGGQGKGQETQYF.

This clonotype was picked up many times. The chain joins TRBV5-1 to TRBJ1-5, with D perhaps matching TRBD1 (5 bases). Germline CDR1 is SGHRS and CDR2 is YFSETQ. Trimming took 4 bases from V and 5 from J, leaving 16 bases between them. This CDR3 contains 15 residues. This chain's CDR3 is CASSPGGTKDQPQHF. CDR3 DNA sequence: TGCGCCAGCAGCCCGGGTGGGACGAAGGATCAGCCCCAGCATTTT.

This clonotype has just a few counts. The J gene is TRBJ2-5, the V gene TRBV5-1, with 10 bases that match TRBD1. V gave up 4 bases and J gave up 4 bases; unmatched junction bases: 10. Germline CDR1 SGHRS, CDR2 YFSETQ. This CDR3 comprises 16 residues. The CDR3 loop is CASSPQGQGSGETQYF. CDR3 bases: TGCGCCAGCAGCCCCCAGGGACAGGGGTCCGGAGAGACCCAGTACTTC. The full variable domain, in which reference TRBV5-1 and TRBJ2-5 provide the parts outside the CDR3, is KAGVTQTPRYLIKTRGQQVTLSCSPISGHRSVSWYQQTPGQGLQFLFEYFSETQRNKGNFPGRFSGRQFSNSRSEMNVSTLELGDSALYLCASSPQGQGSGETQYFGPGTRLLVL.

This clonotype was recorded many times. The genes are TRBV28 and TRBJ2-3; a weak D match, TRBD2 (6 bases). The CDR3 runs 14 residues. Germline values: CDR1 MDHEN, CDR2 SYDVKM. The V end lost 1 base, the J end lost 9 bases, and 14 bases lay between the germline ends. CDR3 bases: TGTGCCAGCAGTTTATCGGGGGAGCAAGGCACGCAGTATTTT. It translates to CASSLSGEQGTQYF.